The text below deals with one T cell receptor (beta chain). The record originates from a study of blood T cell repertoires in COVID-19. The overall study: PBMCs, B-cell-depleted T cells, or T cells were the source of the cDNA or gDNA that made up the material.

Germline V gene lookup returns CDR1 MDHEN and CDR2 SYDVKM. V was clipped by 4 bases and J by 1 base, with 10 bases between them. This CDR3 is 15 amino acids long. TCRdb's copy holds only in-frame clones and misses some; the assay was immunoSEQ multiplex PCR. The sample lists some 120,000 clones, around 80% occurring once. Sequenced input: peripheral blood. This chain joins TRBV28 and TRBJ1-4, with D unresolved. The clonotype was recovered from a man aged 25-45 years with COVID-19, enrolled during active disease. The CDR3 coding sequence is TGTGCCAGCAGTTCGGGAGGTGGAACTAATGAAAAACTGTTTTTT. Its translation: CASSSGGGTNEKLFF. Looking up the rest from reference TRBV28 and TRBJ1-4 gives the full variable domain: DVKVTQSSRYLVKRTGEKVFLECVQDMDHENMFWYRQDPGLGLRLIYFSYDVKMKEKGDIPEGYSVSREKKERFSLILESASTNQTSMYLCASSSGGGTNEKLFFGSGTQLSVL.